This T cell receptor beta chain was retrieved from a study of T-cell reconstitution after alpha-beta-depleted transplantation in children. Construction of the TCRbeta library involved unique molecular identifiers. TCRdb re-derived calls from the PCR reads in MiXCR, one entry per CDR3 protein. Found here are some 500,000 distinct CDR3 sequences, around 20% of them singletons; the top ten hold less than 4%. CDR3 length: 12 amino acids. V was pared by 3 bases and J by 5 bases, with 8 bases between. The germline gives CDR1 SGDLS, CDR2 YYNGEE. The specimen was PBMCs from the stem cell graft donor, collected from the stem cell graft. The rearrangement joins TRBV9 to TRBJ1-2; D uncertain. The TCR was taken from a human donor who donated a stem cell graft to a child with acute lymphoblastic leukemia. CDR3: CASSGQSYGYTF. CDR3 nucleotides: TGTGCCAGCAGCGGACAAAGTTATGGCTACACCTTC.